These T cell receptor beta chains were read from a single sample in a study of a mutant IDH1 vaccine in newly diagnosed glioma. The table came from immunoSEQ multiplex PCR; TCRdb's copy has only in-frame clones and leaves some out. The top ten clones hold 7.5% of a sample with around 99,000 clones, around 80% of them seen once. The sample in question was PBMCs, obtained from a glioma patient treated with radiotherapy, temozolomide or both. These receptors were obtained from a man aged 35-49 years with glioma. CDR3s include the opening cysteine and the closing phenylalanine or tryptophan. The D gene is left open where the match is weak. The size field is filled for only some rows; it gives once, few, many or a size class.

v_call: TRBV7-9; j_call: TRBJ1-1; clone_size: .; d_call: .; cdr3_nt: TGTGCCAGCAGCCGAGTCTCCACTGAAGCTTTCTTT; cdr3_aa: CASSRVSTEAFF
v_call: TRBV19; j_call: TRBJ2-1; clone_size: .; d_call: .; cdr3_nt: TGTGCCAGTAGTATAGCGAGAGCGAGCTCCTACAATGAGCAGTTCTTC; cdr3_aa: CASSIARASSYNEQFF
v_call: TRBV7-8; j_call: TRBJ2-2; clone_size: .; d_call: TRBD1; cdr3_nt: TGTGCCAGCAGCTTGGACAGGGACAGGGATCACACCGGGGAGCTGTTTTTT; cdr3_aa: CASSLDRDRDHTGELFF
v_call: TRBV7-9; j_call: TRBJ1-5; clone_size: few; d_call: TRBD1; cdr3_nt: TGTGCCAGCAGTTTTGGACAGGGATATCAGCCCCAGCATTTT; cdr3_aa: CASSFGQGYQPQHF
v_call: TRBV9; j_call: TRBJ1-6; clone_size: .; d_call: .; cdr3_nt: TGTGCCAGCAGCGTAGTAGGGAATTCACCCCTCCACTTT; cdr3_aa: CASSVVGNSPLHF
v_call: TRBV11-1; j_call: TRBJ2-7; clone_size: many; d_call: .; cdr3_nt: TGTGCCAGCAGCTTTTCTCCGGGCAGGAGTTACGAGCAGTACTTC; cdr3_aa: CASSFSPGRSYEQYF
v_call: TRBV6-1; j_call: TRBJ2-7; clone_size: .; d_call: TRBD2; cdr3_nt: TGTGCCAGCAGCAAGCGGGAGGGTGACGAGCAGTACTTC; cdr3_aa: CASSKREGDEQYF
v_call: TRBV23-1; j_call: TRBJ1-5; clone_size: few; d_call: .; cdr3_nt: TGCGCCAGCAGTCCAGGGAGCAATCAGCCCCAGCATTTT; cdr3_aa: CASSPGSNQPQHF
v_call: TRBV7-2; j_call: TRBJ2-3; clone_size: once; d_call: TRBD2; cdr3_nt: TGTGCCAGCAGCCCCCCGCGGGGACTAGACGACGGAGCAGATACGCAGTATTTT; cdr3_aa: CASSPPRGLDDGADTQYF
v_call: TRBV7-2; j_call: TRBJ1-4; clone_size: .; d_call: TRBD1; cdr3_nt: TGTGCCAGCAGCCGGGACAGGGGAGGATATGAAAAACTGTTTTTT; cdr3_aa: CASSRDRGGYEKLFF